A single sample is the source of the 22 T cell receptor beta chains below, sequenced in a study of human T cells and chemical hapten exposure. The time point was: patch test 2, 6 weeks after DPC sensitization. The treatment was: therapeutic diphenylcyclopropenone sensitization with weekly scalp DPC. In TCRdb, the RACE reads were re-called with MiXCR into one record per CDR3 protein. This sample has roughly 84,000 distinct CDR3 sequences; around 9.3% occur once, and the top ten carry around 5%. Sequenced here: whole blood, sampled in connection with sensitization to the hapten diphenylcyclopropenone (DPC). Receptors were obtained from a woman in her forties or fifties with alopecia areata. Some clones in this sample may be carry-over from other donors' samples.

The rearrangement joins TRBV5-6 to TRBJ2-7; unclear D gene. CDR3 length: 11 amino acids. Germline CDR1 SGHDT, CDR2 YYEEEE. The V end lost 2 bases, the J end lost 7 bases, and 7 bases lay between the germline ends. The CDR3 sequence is CASSFISEQYF. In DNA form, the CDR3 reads TGTGCCAGCAGCTTCATTTCGGAGCAGTACTTC.

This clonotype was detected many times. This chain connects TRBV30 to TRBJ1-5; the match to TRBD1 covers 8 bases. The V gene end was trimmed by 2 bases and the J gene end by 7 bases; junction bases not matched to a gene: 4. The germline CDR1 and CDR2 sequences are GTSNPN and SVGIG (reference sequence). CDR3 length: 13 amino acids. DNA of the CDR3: TGTGCCTGGAGTTACAGGGGGGGCCAGCCCCAGCATTTT. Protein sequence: CAWSYRGGQPQHF.

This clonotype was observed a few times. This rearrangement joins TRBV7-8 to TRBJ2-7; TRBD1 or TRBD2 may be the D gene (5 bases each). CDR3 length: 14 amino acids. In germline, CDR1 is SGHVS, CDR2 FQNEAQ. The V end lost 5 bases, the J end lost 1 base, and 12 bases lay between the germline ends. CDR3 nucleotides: TGTGCCAGCAGCGGGGACCTTCTATCCTACGAGCAGTACTTC. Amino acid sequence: CASSGDLLSYEQYF.

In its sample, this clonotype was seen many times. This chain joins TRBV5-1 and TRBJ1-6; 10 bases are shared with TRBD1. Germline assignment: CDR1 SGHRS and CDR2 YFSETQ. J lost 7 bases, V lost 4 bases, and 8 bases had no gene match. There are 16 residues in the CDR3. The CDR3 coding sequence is TGCGCCAGCAGCCTGACATCGGGACAGGGGAATTCACCCCTCCACTTT. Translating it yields CASSLTSGQGNSPLHF.

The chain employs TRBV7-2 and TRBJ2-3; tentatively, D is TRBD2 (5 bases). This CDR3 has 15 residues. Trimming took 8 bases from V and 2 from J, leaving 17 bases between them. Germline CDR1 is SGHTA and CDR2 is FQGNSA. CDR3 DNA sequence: TGTGCCAGCGGCAAATCCGGACTCCTCACAGATACGCAGTATTTT. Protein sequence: CASGKSGLLTDTQYF.

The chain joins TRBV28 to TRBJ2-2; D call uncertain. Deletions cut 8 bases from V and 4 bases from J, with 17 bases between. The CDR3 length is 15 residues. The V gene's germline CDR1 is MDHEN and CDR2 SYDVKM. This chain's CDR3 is CASGWATLVTGELFF. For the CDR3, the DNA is TGTGCCAGCGGTTGGGCAACGCTTGTCACCGGGGAGCTGTTTTTT.

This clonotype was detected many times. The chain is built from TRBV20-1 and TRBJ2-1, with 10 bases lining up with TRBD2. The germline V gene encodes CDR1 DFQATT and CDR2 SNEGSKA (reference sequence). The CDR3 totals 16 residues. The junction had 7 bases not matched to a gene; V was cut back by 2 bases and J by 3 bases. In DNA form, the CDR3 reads TGCAGTGCTAGAAACGTCGCTAGCGGGAGCTACAATGAGCAGTTCTTC. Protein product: CSARNVASGSYNEQFF.

CDR3 amino acids: CSARPPQGGTDTQYF. CDR3 DNA sequence: TGCAGTGCCCGACCCCCCCAGGGGGGCACAGATACGCAGTATTTT. This chain joins TRBV20-1 and TRBJ2-3; 7 bases align to TRBD1. The germline V gene has CDR1 DFQATT and CDR2 SNEGSKA (reference sequence). CDR3 length: 15 residues. Germline trimming cut 6 bases from V and 1 base from J; bases unmatched to any gene: 10.

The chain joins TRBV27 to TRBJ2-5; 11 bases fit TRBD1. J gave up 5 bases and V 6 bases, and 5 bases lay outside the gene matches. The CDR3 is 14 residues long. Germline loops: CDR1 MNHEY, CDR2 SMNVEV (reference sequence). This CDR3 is CASRGQGAGETQYF. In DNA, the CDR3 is TGTGCCAGCAGAGGACAGGGGGCGGGGGAGACCCAGTACTTC.

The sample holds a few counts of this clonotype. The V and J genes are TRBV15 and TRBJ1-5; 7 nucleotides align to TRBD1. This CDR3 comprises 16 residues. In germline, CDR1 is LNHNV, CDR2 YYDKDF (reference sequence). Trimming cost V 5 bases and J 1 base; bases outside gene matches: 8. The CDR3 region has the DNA TGTGCCACCAGCGAAGAACAGGGGAAGAGCAATCAGCCCCAGCATTTT. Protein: CATSEEQGKSNQPQHF.

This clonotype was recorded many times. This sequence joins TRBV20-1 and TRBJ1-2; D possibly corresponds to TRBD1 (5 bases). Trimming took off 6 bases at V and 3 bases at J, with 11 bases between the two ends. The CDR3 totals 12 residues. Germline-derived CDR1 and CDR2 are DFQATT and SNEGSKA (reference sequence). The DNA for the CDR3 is TGCAGTGCGAGTAAGACAGACTATGGCTACACCTTC. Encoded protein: CSASKTDYGYTF.

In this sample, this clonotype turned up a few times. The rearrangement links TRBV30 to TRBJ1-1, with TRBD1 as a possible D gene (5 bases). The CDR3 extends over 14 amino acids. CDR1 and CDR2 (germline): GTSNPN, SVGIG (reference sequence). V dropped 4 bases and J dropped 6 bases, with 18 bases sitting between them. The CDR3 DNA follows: TGTGCCTGGAAAAAAAGCAGGGAGTACGCTGAAGCTTTCTTT. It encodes CAWKKSREYAEAFF.

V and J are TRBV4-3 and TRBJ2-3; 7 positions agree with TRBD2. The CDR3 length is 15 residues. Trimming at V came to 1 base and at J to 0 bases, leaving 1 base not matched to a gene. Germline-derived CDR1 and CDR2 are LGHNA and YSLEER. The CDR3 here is CASSQAGLSTDTQYF. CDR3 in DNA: TGCGCCAGCAGCCAAGCGGGACTAAGCACAGATACGCAGTATTTT.

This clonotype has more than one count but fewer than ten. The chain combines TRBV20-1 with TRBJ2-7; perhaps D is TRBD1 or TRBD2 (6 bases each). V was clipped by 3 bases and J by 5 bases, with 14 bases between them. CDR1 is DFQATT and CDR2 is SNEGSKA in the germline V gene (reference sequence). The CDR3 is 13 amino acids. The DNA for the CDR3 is TGCAGTGCTAGTATAGGAGGGGGTAACGAGCAGTACTTC. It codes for CSASIGGGNEQYF.

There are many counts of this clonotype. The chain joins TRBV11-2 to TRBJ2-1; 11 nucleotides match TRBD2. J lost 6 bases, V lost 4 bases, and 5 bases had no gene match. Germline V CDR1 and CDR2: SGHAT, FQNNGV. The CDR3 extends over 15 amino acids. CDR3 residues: CASSSTSGRGNEQFF. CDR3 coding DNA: TGTGCCAGCAGCTCAACTAGCGGGAGAGGCAATGAGCAGTTCTTC.

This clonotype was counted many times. The DNA of the CDR3 is TGTGCCAGCACCCCCGGAACTGAAGCTTTCTTT. It is translated as CASTPGTEAFF. The rearrangement joins TRBV6-6 to TRBJ1-1; D gene ambiguous. The CDR3 loop spans 11 amino acids. Trimming took off 7 bases at V and 5 bases at J, with 8 bases between the two ends. CDR1 is MNHNY, CDR2 SVGAGI, per germline (reference sequence).

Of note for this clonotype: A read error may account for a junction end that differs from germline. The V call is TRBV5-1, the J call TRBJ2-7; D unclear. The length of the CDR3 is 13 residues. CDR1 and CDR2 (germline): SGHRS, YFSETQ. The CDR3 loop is CASSPGPSYGQYF. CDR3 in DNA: TGCGCCAGCAGCCCCGGACCCTCCTACGGGCAGTACTTC.

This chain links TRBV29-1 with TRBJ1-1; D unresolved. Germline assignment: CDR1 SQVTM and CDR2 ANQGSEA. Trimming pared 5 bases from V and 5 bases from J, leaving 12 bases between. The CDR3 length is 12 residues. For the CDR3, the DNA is TGCAGCGTTCGTGGGGTAGGAACTGAAGCTTTCTTT. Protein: CSVRGVGTEAFF.

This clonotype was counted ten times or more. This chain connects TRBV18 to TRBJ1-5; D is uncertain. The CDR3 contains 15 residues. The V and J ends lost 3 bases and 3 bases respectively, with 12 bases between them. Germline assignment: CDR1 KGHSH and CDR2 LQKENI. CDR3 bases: TGTGCCAGCTCACCCCGGTCGGAGCTCAATCAGCCCCAGCATTTT. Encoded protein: CASSPRSELNQPQHF.

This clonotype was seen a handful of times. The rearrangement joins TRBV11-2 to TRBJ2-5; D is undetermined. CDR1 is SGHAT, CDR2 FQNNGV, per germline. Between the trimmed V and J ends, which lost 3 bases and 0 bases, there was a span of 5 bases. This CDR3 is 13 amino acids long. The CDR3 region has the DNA TGTGCCAGCAGCTTCGGACACCAAGAGACCCAGTACTTC. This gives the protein CASSFGHQETQYF.

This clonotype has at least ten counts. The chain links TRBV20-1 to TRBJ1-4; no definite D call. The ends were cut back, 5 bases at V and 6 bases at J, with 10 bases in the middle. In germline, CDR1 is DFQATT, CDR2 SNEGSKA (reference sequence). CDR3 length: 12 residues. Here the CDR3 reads CSAGGSYEKLFF. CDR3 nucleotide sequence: TGCAGTGCTGGAGGGTCCTATGAAAAACTGTTTTTT.

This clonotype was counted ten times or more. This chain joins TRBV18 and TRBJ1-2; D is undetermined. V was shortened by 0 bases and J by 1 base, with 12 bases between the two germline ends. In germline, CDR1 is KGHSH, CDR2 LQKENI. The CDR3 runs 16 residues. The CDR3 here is CASSPPSVSRNYGYTF. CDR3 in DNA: TGTGCCAGCTCACCACCGAGTGTATCCCGTAACTATGGCTACACCTTC.